This T cell receptor (beta chain) is drawn from a study of cytomegalovirus exposure and HLA in healthy donors. Findings and limits, study-wide: According to the study, around 150 TCR beta chains were cytomegalovirus-associated. It was confirmed in vitro that a few of the CMV-associated chains were specific for CMV antigens. The study found most TCR sequences rare, yet found some public TCRs in many donors.

PCR involved 60 Vbeta and 13 Jbeta primers. Libraries were prepared by immunoSEQ multiplex PCR; TCRdb keeps only in-frame clonotypes and omits some of them. The data show about 180,000 clones, with 60% to 80% seen just once and over 2% held by the top ten. As regards this clone: What it binds is unknown.

The CDR3 is made up of 20 amino acids. CDR1 and CDR2 from the germline V gene are SGHVS and FNYEAQ. J was trimmed by 4 bases and V by 1 base; bases with no gene match: 20. The sequence was collected from a man aged 55-75 years in good health and CMV-seronegative. J is TRBJ2-7 and V is TRBV7-6; TRBD1 matches 9 bases. The sequencing input was PBMCs. The CDR3 DNA follows: TGTGCCAGCAGCTTAGGCAGTTCGGGACAGGGAACGTCCAGAAGTTACGAGCAGTACTTC. Translating gives CASSLGSSGQGTSRSYEQYF.